This T cell receptor (beta chain) emerged from a study of blood T cell repertoires in COVID-19. In the study overall: Sites across the United States, Italy and Spain contributed samples from acute and convalescent COVID-19. From T cells, B-cell-depleted T cells, or PBMCs came the material, which was cDNA or gDNA.

As processed by the authors: Nucleated cell counts were estimated from reference gene primer amplification. Produced via immunoSEQ multiplex PCR; TCRdb's table is partial and in-frame only. V, J and clone size were drawn from that table, and D and trimming were deduced from the DNA. The repertoire consists of around 110,000 clones, with 70% to 90% occurring once and the leading ten covering around 7%. Germline V gene sequence: CDR1 MNHEY, CDR2 SMNVEV (reference sequence). CDR3 length: 14 amino acids. Trimming shortened V by 8 bases and J by 3 bases, and 16 bases separated the two germline ends. This clone was detected only a few times.

The TCR originated in a man aged 45-60 years with active or convalescent COVID-19. Sequencing input: peripheral blood. The chain is built from TRBV27 and TRBJ2-5; D is possibly TRBD2 (7 bases). CDR3 protein: CASSQGRVKETQYF. For the CDR3, the DNA is TGTGCCAGCTCTCAGGGGAGGGTAAAAGAGACCCAGTACTTC.